This TCR beta chain was identified during a study of T cell repertoires in cytomegalovirus infection. This clonotype appeared a few times. Its antigen is unidentified. This CDR3 is 13 amino acids long. Germline loops: CDR1 SGHKS, CDR2 YYEKEE (reference sequence). V lost 4 bases and J 12 bases, leaving 16 bases between the germline ends. MiXCR was run by TCRdb on the reads, yielding one entry per CDR3 protein. The sample consists of just under 500,000 distinct CDR3 sequences, roughly a third of them appearing once. The material sequenced was cultured PBMCs, taken from culture after CMV antigen stimulation. This chain uses TRBV5-5 with TRBJ1-4, with D uncertain. This clonotype was obtained from a human donor in good health (CMV status not recorded). Some clones in this sample may be carry-over from other donors' samples. The CDR3 region is CASSPTGLVELFF. The CDR3 DNA reads as TGTGCCAGCAGCCCAACCGGACTTGTGGAACTGTTTTTT.